Following are 11 T cell receptor beta chains from one sample sequenced in a study of blood T cell repertoires in COVID-19. Produced via immunoSEQ multiplex PCR; TCRdb's table is partial and in-frame only. The data show 180,000 or so clones, with 85% seen just once and roughly 8% held by the top ten. The specimen was peripheral blood. These receptors were taken from a woman aged 55-69 years with acute or convalescent COVID-19.

This clone was counted between two and nine times. The chain uses TRBV2 and TRBJ2-1, with 9 bases lining up with TRBD2. Trimming at V came to 8 bases and at J to 9 bases, leaving 11 bases not matched to a gene. From germline, CDR1 is SNHLY and CDR2 FYNNEI. This CDR3 is built from 14 residues. This CDR3 reads CASGWEREASEQFF. The DNA of the CDR3 is TGTGCCAGCGGGTGGGAGCGGGAGGCGAGTGAGCAGTTCTTC.

The V gene is TRBV3-1 (or the pseudogene TRBV3-2), the J gene TRBJ1-5; D gene ambiguous. V lost 5 bases to trimming and J lost 0 bases, with 8 bases between them. The CDR3 is 14 amino acids. Germline V gene lookup returns CDR1 LGHDT and CDR2 YNNKEL (reference sequence). CDR3 coding DNA: TGTGCCAGCAGCTCAGATGGTAGCAATCAGCCCCAGCATTTT. Translating gives CASSSDGSNQPQHF.

For the CDR3, the DNA is TGTGCCAGCAGCTTGACAGGGATCTCCTACGAGCAGTACTTC. Protein product: CASSLTGISYEQYF. The chain carries TRBV2 and TRBJ2-7; 7 bases line up with TRBD1. V shed 6 bases, J shed 0 bases, and the junction held 5 bases outside the gene matches. From germline, CDR1 is SNHLY and CDR2 FYNNEI. The CDR3 extends over 14 amino acids. The entire variable domain, with the rest obtained from reference TRBV2 and TRBJ2-7, is as follows: EPEVTQTPSHQVTQMGQEVILRCVPISNHLYFYWYRQILGQKVEFLVSFYNNEISEKSEIFDDQFSVERPDGSNFTLKIRSTKLEDSAMYFCASSLTGISYEQYFGPGTRLTVT.

This clone was detected once. The V call is TRBV6-2 or TRBV6-3, the J call TRBJ1-1; unclear D gene. The germline V gene has CDR1 MNHEY and CDR2 SVGEGT. Deletions cut 2 bases from V and 5 bases from J, with 12 bases between. This CDR3 has 14 residues. The CDR3: CASSYLSGSTEAFF. CDR3 nucleotides: TGTGCCAGCAGTTACCTTTCCGGGAGTACTGAAGCTTTCTTT.

The chain has TRBV7-9 and TRBJ1-6, with unresolved D. The V gene's germline CDR1 is SEHNR and CDR2 FQNEAQ (reference sequence). The CDR3 covers 12 residues. V lost 5 bases and J 13 bases, leaving 12 bases between the germline ends. In nucleotides, the CDR3 is TGTGCCAGCAGCGCGCTCGGCGGGCCCCTCCACTTT. This encodes CASSALGGPLHF.

Ten or more counts support this clone. The chain combines TRBV4-1 with TRBJ1-6; a weak D match, TRBD1 (5 bases). Trimming cost V 5 bases and J 1 base, with 6 bases left between them. This CDR3 has 14 amino acids. The germline V gene has CDR1 MGHRA and CDR2 YSYEKL. The CDR3 region is CASSAGSYNSPLHF. The DNA of the CDR3 is TGCGCCAGCAGCGCAGGGTCCTATAATTCACCCCTCCACTTT.

The sample holds one count of this clone. The CDR3 is CASSVTAFEKLFF. The CDR3 bases are TGCGCCAGCAGCGTGACAGCCTTCGAAAAACTGTTTTTT. The chain combines TRBV5-1 with TRBJ1-4; possible D gene TRBD1, 5 bases. V was pared by 4 bases and J by 8 bases, with 12 bases between. The CDR3 totals 13 residues. Germline lookup yields CDR1 SGHRS and CDR2 YFSETQ.

Comments on this clone: Relative to the germline gene, one junction end is altered; a read error may explain this. The J gene is TRBJ1-2, the V gene TRBV28; no definite D call. This CDR3 contains 11 residues. Per the germline V gene, CDR1 is MDHEN and CDR2 is SYDVKM. CDR3 DNA sequence: TGTGCCAGCACTTTACCTTATGGCTACACCTTC. It translates to CASTLPYGYTF.

This clone showed up just a few times. The DNA of the CDR3 is TGTGCCAGCAGCTGGGGGTCGGGAGGGACCCAGTACTTC. Protein product: CASSWGSGGTQYF. The chain uses TRBV5-6 and TRBJ2-5; 7 bases align to TRBD2. Germline V lookup: CDR1 SGHDT, CDR2 YYEEEE. There are 13 residues in the CDR3. V dropped 3 bases and J dropped 7; count of bases not matched to a gene: 6. The full variable domain, rest sourced from reference TRBV5-6 and TRBJ2-5, is DAGVTQSPTHLIKTRGQQVTLRCSPKSGHDTVSWYQQALGQGPQFIFQYYEEEERQRGNFPDRFSGHQFPNYSSELNVNALLLGDSALYLCASSWGSGGTQYFGPGTRLLVL.

This chain uses TRBV4-1 with TRBJ2-3; TRBD2 matches at 11 bases. V was clipped by 3 bases and J by 3 bases; unmatched bases: 5. The CDR3 sequence is 16 residues long. CDR1 is MGHRA and CDR2 is YSYEKL in the germline V gene. The CDR3 loop reads CASSHRLAGLTDTQYF. The CDR3 DNA reads as TGCGCCAGCAGCCACCGACTAGCGGGACTAACAGATACGCAGTATTTT.

This chain links TRBV10-3 with TRBJ1-4; D gene uncertain. Germline V gene lookup returns CDR1 ENHRY and CDR2 SYGVKD. The V and J ends lost 2 bases and 4 bases respectively, with 5 bases between them. The CDR3 is 13 residues long. This CDR3 is CAISEAVNEKLFF. CDR3 nucleotide sequence: TGTGCCATCAGTGAGGCAGTTAATGAAAAACTGTTTTTT.